Below are 16 T cell receptor beta chains sequenced from a single sample in a study of T-cell reconstitution after alpha-beta-depleted transplantation in children. Preparation of the TCRbeta library was carried out with unique molecular identifiers. From the PCR reads, TCRdb called clonotypes with MiXCR, one entry per CDR3 protein. The sample lists about 300,000 distinct CDR3 sequences, about a tenth occurring once. The input for sequencing was PBMCs, taken before TCRalphabeta/CD19-depleted stem cell transplant. The receptors originated from a boy in the first two years of life with acute myeloid leukemia, due to receive a stem cell transplant.

This clonotype was counted a few times. V is TRBV4-2 and J is TRBJ2-3, with 12 bases that match TRBD2. Unmatched junction bases numbered 1, after V lost 2 bases and J lost 1 base. The CDR3 totals 16 residues. Per the germline V gene, CDR1 is LGHNA and CDR2 is YNFKEQ. The CDR3 bases are TGTGCCAGCAGCCAAAGACTAGCGGGGGGCACAGATACGCAGTATTTT. Amino acids: CASSQRLAGGTDTQYF.

About this clonotype: A read error may produce the germline difference seen at one junction end. The chain combines TRBV9 with TRBJ1-1; D is unclear. The CDR3 has 14 amino acids. The germline gives CDR1 SGDLS, CDR2 YYNGEE. The CDR3 coding sequence is TGTGCCAGCAGCCAAGACGGTGGGCGCACTCAAGCTTTCTTT. It codes for CASSQDGGRTQAFF.

The V call is TRBV4-3, the J call TRBJ1-1, with D unresolved. The V gene's germline CDR1 is LGHNA and CDR2 YSLEER. Trimming removed 4 bases from V and 4 bases from J, with 19 bases in between. CDR3 length: 16 amino acids. Here the CDR3 reads CASSLLGQEHGTEAFF. The CDR3 DNA is TGCGCCAGCAGCCTCTTAGGGCAGGAACACGGCACTGAAGCTTTCTTT.

This clonotype was seen many times. V usage is TRBV20-1 and J usage is TRBJ1-6; 10 nucleotides line up with TRBD1. The junction had 8 bases not matched to a gene; V was cut back by 6 bases and J by 6 bases. CDR1 and CDR2 from the germline V gene are DFQATT and SNEGSKA (reference sequence). This CDR3 has 15 residues. CDR3 in DNA: TGCAGTGCCCGGCCGAGGACAGGGGGTAATTCACCCCTCCACTTT. It codes for CSARPRTGGNSPLHF.

This clonotype was counted between two and nine times. This CDR3 reads CASSFGTGGSTQYF. The CDR3 nucleotides are TGTGCCAGCAGCTTCGGGACAGGGGGCTCGACCCAGTACTTC. This chain connects TRBV5-6 to TRBJ2-5, with 12 bases fitting TRBD1. Germline CDR1 reads SGHDT; CDR2 reads YYEEEE. CDR3 length: 14 amino acids. After removal of 2 bases from V and 7 bases from J, the junction contained 3 bases not matched to a gene.

The table lists this clonotype with many counts. This rearrangement joins TRBV5-1 to TRBJ2-3, with TRBD2 identical over 7 bases. The CDR3 length is 15 residues. V was clipped by 0 bases and J by 4 bases; unmatched bases: 5. Germline V gives CDR1 SGHRS, CDR2 YFSETQ. The CDR3 DNA follows: TGCGCCAGCAGCTTGGTGGCGGGAGCAGCAGATACGCAGTATTTT. It yields the protein CASSLVAGAADTQYF.

In its sample, this clonotype was seen many times. This rearrangement joins TRBV7-2 to TRBJ2-5; D is possibly TRBD1 (5 bases). Germline loops: CDR1 SGHTA, CDR2 FQGNSA. The CDR3 totals 14 residues. V lost 3 bases and J 5 bases, leaving 13 bases between the germline ends. CDR3 region: CASSFVGQGETQYF. DNA of the CDR3: TGTGCCAGCAGCTTTGTAGGGCAGGGTGAGACCCAGTACTTC.

The chain joins TRBV11-1 to TRBJ2-7, with D possibly matching TRBD2 (6 bases). Trimming took 7 bases from V and 3 from J, leaving 16 bases between them. The CDR3 consists of 14 residues. The germline gives CDR1 SGHAT, CDR2 FQDESV (reference sequence). This CDR3 is CASTRRDQGYEQYF. The CDR3 DNA reads as TGTGCCAGCACTCGGCGGGACCAGGGCTACGAGCAGTACTTC.

J is TRBJ2-4 and V is TRBV12-3 or TRBV12-4, with 9 bases that match TRBD2. The CDR3 extends over 16 amino acids. V was pared by 3 bases and J by 0 bases, with 3 bases of the junction left unmatched. The CDR3 DNA sequence: TGTGCCAGCAGTTTCCGACTAGCGGAAGCCAAAAACATTCAGTACTTC. This encodes CASSFRLAEAKNIQYF.

This clonotype was seen at least ten times. The chain joins TRBV10-3 to TRBJ1-2; D possibly corresponds to TRBD1 (5 bases). The CDR3 totals 16 residues. Trimming pared 2 bases from V and 3 bases from J, leaving 16 bases between. CDR1 is ENHRY and CDR2 is SYGVKD in the germline V gene. The CDR3 nucleotides are TGTGCCATCAGTGAGCCGATAATGGGAGGGGACTATGGCTACACCTTC. It specifies CAISEPIMGGDYGYTF.

This clonotype was recorded a few times. This chain connects TRBV11-2 to TRBJ2-1, with 16 bases identical to TRBD2. This CDR3 spans 14 amino acids. Germline V CDR1 and CDR2: SGHAT, FQNNGV. The junction had 5 bases not matched to a gene; V was cut back by 5 bases and J by 13 bases. CDR3 sequence: CASSPGLAGGFQFF. CDR3 in DNA: TGTGCCAGCAGCCCGGGACTAGCGGGGGGGTTTCAGTTCTTC.

This clonotype was found many times. The chain couples TRBV7-6 to TRBJ2-5; no definite D call. Trimming pared 2 bases from V and 2 bases from J, leaving 6 bases between. The CDR3 covers 13 residues. Germline V gene data show CDR1 as SGHVS and CDR2 as FNYEAQ. The CDR3 protein is CASSLYRQETQYF. The CDR3 DNA is TGTGCCAGCAGCTTATATAGACAAGAGACCCAGTACTTC.

In this sample, this clonotype turned up many times. This chain joins TRBV7-2 and TRBJ1-2; no clear D gene. Germline CDR1 is SGHTA and CDR2 is FQGNSA. The CDR3 consists of 11 residues. Between the trimmed V and J ends, which lost 4 bases and 7 bases, there was a span of 7 bases. The CDR3 region has the DNA TGTGCCAGCAGCTACAGAGGTGGCTACACCTTC. Its protein is CASSYRGGYTF. Full variable domain (remainder filled in from reference TRBV7-2 and TRBJ1-2): GAGVSQSPSNKVTEKGKDVELRCDPISGHTALYWYRQSLGQGLEFLIYFQGNSAPDKSGLPSDRFSAERTGGSVSTLTIQRTQQEDSAVYLCASSYRGGYTFGSGTRLTVV.

This clonotype has a count of ten or more. This chain links TRBV5-1 with TRBJ2-7; no clear D. The CDR3 is 16 amino acids. CDR1 SGHRS and CDR2 YFSETQ come from the germline V gene. V was clipped by 0 bases and J by 6 bases, with 19 bases between them. In DNA, the CDR3 is TGCGCCAGCAGCTTGGTCCTGGCCTCCAAGACGAGCGAGCAGTACTTC. This sequence encodes CASSLVLASKTSEQYF.

V and J are TRBV7-8 and TRBJ2-7; 10 bases agree with TRBD1. The V and J ends lost 0 bases and 3 bases, in that order; junction bases with no gene match: 8. Germline loops: CDR1 SGHVS, CDR2 FQNEAQ. CDR3 length equals 17 residues. The CDR3 is CASSLAGQGVFFYEQYF. As DNA, the CDR3 is TGTGCCAGCAGCTTAGCAGGACAGGGGGTCTTCTTCTACGAGCAGTACTTC.

This clonotype appeared many times. V gene TRBV5-1 combines with J gene TRBJ2-4; D gene ambiguous. This CDR3 contains 16 residues. Trimming shortened V by 1 base and J by 1 base, and 12 bases separated the two germline ends. Germline V gives CDR1 SGHRS, CDR2 YFSETQ. For the CDR3, the DNA is TGCGCCAGCAGCTTGCAAAGCGAGTCGGCCAAAAACATTCAGTACTTC. This sequence encodes CASSLQSESAKNIQYF.